One TCR beta chain is described in this entry. Its target is unknown. The entry originates in a study of cytomegalovirus exposure and HLA in healthy donors. The table came from immunoSEQ multiplex PCR; TCRdb's copy has only in-frame clones and leaves some out. Here the sample spans about 50,000 clones, around 93% being singletons. Regarding the study as a whole: The study flagged some 170 TCR beta chains as cytomegalovirus-associated. According to a subsequent analysis, TCR clusters identified in the first cohort showed a tendency to co-occur across the approximately 130 validation repertoires. Reports credit the classifier with highly specific, highly sensitive diagnosis of cytomegalovirus status.

Separation from the roughly 670-subject first cohort characterized the roughly 120-subject validation cohort, to which the donors belonged. Source material: PBMCs. This TCR was recovered from a woman aged 18-30 years in good health and CMV-seropositive.

The CDR3 loop reads CSVVDGLNQPQHF. CDR3 coding DNA: TGCAGCGTTGTCGATGGGCTTAATCAGCCCCAGCATTTT. The V call is TRBV29-1, the J call TRBJ1-5; D gene unclear. Germline assignment: CDR1 SQVTM and CDR2 ANQGSEA. Trimming shortened V by 4 bases and J by 4 bases, and 11 bases separated the two germline ends. There are 13 residues in the CDR3.